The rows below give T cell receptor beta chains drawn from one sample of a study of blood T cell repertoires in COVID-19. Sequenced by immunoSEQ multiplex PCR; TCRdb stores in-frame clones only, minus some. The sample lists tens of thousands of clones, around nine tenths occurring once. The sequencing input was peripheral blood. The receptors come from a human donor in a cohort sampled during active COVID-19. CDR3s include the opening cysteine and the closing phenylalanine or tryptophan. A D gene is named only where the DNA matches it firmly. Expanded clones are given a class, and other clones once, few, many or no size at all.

CDR3: CASSLAPGASGRVHSYEQYF; DNA: TGTGCCAGCAGCTTAGCCCCCGGAGCTAGCGGGAGGGTTCACTCCTACGAGCAGTACTTC; V: TRBV7-6; D: TRBD2; J: TRBJ2-7; size: .
CDR3: CASSLARSSYNEQFF; DNA: TGTGCCAGCAGCTTAGCCCGTAGCTCCTACAATGAGCAGTTCTTC; V: TRBV7-3; D: .; J: TRBJ2-1; size: .
CDR3: CASSLTSSNIQYF; DNA: TGTGCCAGTAGTCTGACTAGTTCAAACATTCAGTACTTC; V: TRBV19; D: .; J: TRBJ2-4; size: .
CDR3: CASSYGRVSDNEQFF; DNA: TGTGCCAGCAGTTACGGGCGGGTATCAGACAATGAGCAGTTCTTC; V: TRBV6-5; D: .; J: TRBJ2-1; size: .
CDR3: CASSVSGVAEAFF; DNA: TGTGCCAGCAGTGTTTCAGGGGTCGCGGAAGCTTTCTTT; V: TRBV25-1; D: .; J: TRBJ1-1; size: .
CDR3: CASSAFGARDTHHQPQHF; DNA: TGTGCCAGCAGCGCATTCGGGGCGCGGGATACGCACCATCAGCCCCAGCATTTT; V: TRBV28; D: .; J: TRBJ1-5; size: .
CDR3: CASSSPQLEAFF; DNA: TGTGCCAGCAGTTCTCCGCAGTTGGAAGCTTTCTTT; V: TRBV28; D: .; J: TRBJ1-1; size: .
CDR3: CASSIGVSGELFF; DNA: TGTGCCAGCAGTATCGGGGTCTCCGGGGAGCTGTTTTTT; V: TRBV25-1; D: .; J: TRBJ2-2; size: .
CDR3: CASSWEGAYNEQFF; DNA: TGTGCCAGCAGCTGGGAGGGAGCCTACAATGAGCAGTTCTTC; V: TRBV7-9; D: TRBD2; J: TRBJ2-1; size: .
CDR3: CASSQTSGGGQYF; DNA: TGTGCCAGCAGCCAGACTAGCGGGGGTGGCCAGTACTTC; V: TRBV3-1/TRBV3-2; D: TRBD2; J: TRBJ2-5; size: .
CDR3: CASSFNGGLNTDTQYF; DNA: TGTGCCAGCAGCTTCAATGGGGGACTCAACACAGATACGCAGTATTTT; V: TRBV7-2; D: .; J: TRBJ2-3; size: .
CDR3: CASSPEGQASNQPQHF; DNA: TGTGCCAGCTCCCCCGAGGGACAGGCGAGCAATCAGCCCCAGCATTTT; V: TRBV18; D: TRBD1; J: TRBJ1-5; size: .
CDR3: CASSPPGPSGYGYTF; DNA: TGTGCCAGCAGCCCCCCCGGCCCTTCGGGGTATGGCTACACCTTC; V: TRBV9; D: .; J: TRBJ1-2; size: .
CDR3: CASRLGGYGGACRDTQYF; DNA: TGTGCAAGTCGCTTAGGAGGCTACGGGGGGGCCTGTCGAGATACGCAGTATTTT; V: TRBV12-2; D: .; J: TRBJ2-3; size: .
CDR3: CASSFSPPGRGHTSTDTQYF; DNA: TGCGCCAGCAGCTTCTCCCCTCCCGGTAGGGGCCATACTAGCACAGATACGCAGTATTTT; V: TRBV5-1; D: .; J: TRBJ2-3; size: .
CDR3: CASSPPGGPTYEQYF; DNA: TGTGCCAGCAGTCCTCCAGGGGGCCCCACCTACGAGCAGTACTTC; V: TRBV28; D: TRBD1; J: TRBJ2-7; size: .
CDR3: CASSLVRLPGLAGEETQYF; DNA: TGTGCCAGCAGCTTAGTCAGGCTCCCAGGACTAGCGGGAGAAGAGACCCAGTACTTC; V: TRBV7-8; D: TRBD2; J: TRBJ2-5; size: .
CDR3: CASSLVWSSTGTGYTF; DNA: TGTGCCAGCAGCTTGGTTTGGTCCTCGACAGGGACGGGCTACACCTTC; V: TRBV5-4; D: TRBD1; J: TRBJ1-2; size: once
CDR3: CASSLFRGNTEAFF; DNA: TGTGCCAGCAGTTTATTTCGGGGTAACACTGAAGCTTTCTTT; V: TRBV28; D: .; J: TRBJ1-1; size: .
CDR3: CASSSSRKTQYF; DNA: TGTGCCAGCAGCTCCTCCAGAAAGACCCAGTACTTC; V: TRBV7-9; D: .; J: TRBJ2-5; size: once
CDR3: CASSPTTGMNTEAFF; DNA: TGTGCCAGCAGCCCGACGACAGGGATGAACACTGAAGCTTTCTTT; V: TRBV9; D: TRBD1; J: TRBJ1-1; size: .
CDR3: CASSLDRNQPQHF; DNA: TGTGCCAGCAGCCTAGACCGGAATCAGCCCCAGCATTTT; V: TRBV3-1/TRBV3-2; D: .; J: TRBJ1-5; size: .
CDR3: CASSTVTGGNTDTQYF; DNA: TGTGCCAGCAGCACGGTGACTGGGGGGAACACAGATACGCAGTATTTT; V: TRBV7-9; D: .; J: TRBJ2-3; size: .
CDR3: CASSPHGGGSQYEQYF; DNA: TGTGCCAGCAGCCCACACGGCGGGGGGTCACAATACGAGCAGTACTTC; V: TRBV7-8; D: TRBD2; J: TRBJ2-7; size: .
CDR3: CASSSDTWASYTF; DNA: TGTGCCAGCAGCTCGGACACTTGGGCGAGCTACACCTTC; V: TRBV5-4; D: .; J: TRBJ1-2; size: .
CDR3: CASSYRQATVDQPQHF; DNA: TGTGCCAGCAGTTACCGACAGGCCACGGTGGATCAGCCCCAGCATTTT; V: TRBV6-2/TRBV6-3; D: .; J: TRBJ1-5; size: .
CDR3: CASSQTTNLYEQYF; DNA: TGTGCCAGCAGCCAAACAACGAATCTCTACGAGCAGTACTTC; V: TRBV11-2; D: .; J: TRBJ2-7; size: few
CDR3: CASSEFPTGNLNTEAFF; DNA: TGTGCCAGCAGTGAATTTCCAACAGGGAACCTGAACACTGAAGCTTTCTTT; V: TRBV6-1; D: .; J: TRBJ1-1; size: .
CDR3: CASRWQGSHEQYF; DNA: TGTGCCAGCAGATGGCAGGGCAGCCACGAGCAGTACTTC; V: TRBV6-5; D: .; J: TRBJ2-7; size: .
CDR3: CASGLREQYF; DNA: TGTGCTAGTGGTTTGCGGGAGCAGTACTTC; V: TRBV12-5; D: .; J: TRBJ2-7; size: .
CDR3: CASSLGGSSVTYTDTQYF; DNA: TGCGCCAGCAGCCTCGGGGGGTCTAGCGTGACCTACACAGATACGCAGTATTTT; V: TRBV5-1; D: TRBD2; J: TRBJ2-3; size: .
CDR3: CASSPFSGTGLNEQFF; DNA: TGTGCCAGTAGCCCATTTTCCGGGACAGGGCTCAATGAGCAGTTCTTC; V: TRBV19; D: TRBD1; J: TRBJ2-1; size: .
CDR3: CASREAGARPNYGYTF; DNA: TGTGCCAGCAGGGAGGCGGGCGCCCGTCCTAACTATGGCTACACCTTC; V: TRBV27; D: .; J: TRBJ1-2; size: once
CDR3: CASSRTGQVYEQYF; DNA: TGTGCCAGCAGCCGCACGGGACAGGTCTACGAGCAGTACTTC; V: TRBV3-1/TRBV3-2; D: TRBD1; J: TRBJ2-7; size: .
CDR3: CASSLLVARGNYGYTF; DNA: TGCGCCAGCAGCTTGTTGGTCGCAAGGGGAAACTATGGCTACACCTTC; V: TRBV5-1; D: .; J: TRBJ1-2; size: .
CDR3: CASSLKLHYEQYF; DNA: TGTGCCAGCAGTTTAAAACTTCACTACGAGCAGTACTTC; V: TRBV27; D: .; J: TRBJ2-7; size: .
CDR3: CASSKIAGGFVYNEQFF; DNA: TGCGCCAGCAGCAAAATAGCGGGGGGATTTGTCTACAATGAGCAGTTCTTC; V: TRBV5-1; D: TRBD2; J: TRBJ2-1; size: once
CDR3: CASSDLGLVTDTQYF; DNA: TGCGCCAGCAGCGATTTGGGACTAGTCACAGATACGCAGTATTTT; V: TRBV10-2; D: TRBD2; J: TRBJ2-3; size: .
CDR3: CASSRETARRGTDTQYF; DNA: TGCGCCAGCAGCCGTGAGACAGCGCGGAGGGGCACAGATACGCAGTATTTT; V: TRBV4-1; D: .; J: TRBJ2-3; size: .
CDR3: CASSPEQHSNQPQHF; DNA: TGTGCCAGCTCACCAGAACAACATAGCAATCAGCCCCAGCATTTT; V: TRBV18; D: .; J: TRBJ1-5; size: .
CDR3: CASSLKPGTSGRSSYNEQFF; DNA: TGCGCCAGCAGCCTCAAACCCGGGACTAGCGGGCGCAGCTCCTACAATGAGCAGTTCTTC; V: TRBV4-1; D: TRBD2; J: TRBJ2-1; size: .
CDR3: CASSETGRKYGYTF; DNA: TGTGCCAGTAGTGAGACAGGGAGGAAGTATGGCTACACCTTC; V: TRBV19; D: TRBD1; J: TRBJ1-2; size: .
CDR3: CASSHSWTVNNEQFF; DNA: TGTGCCAGCAGCCATTCATGGACAGTTAACAATGAGCAGTTCTTC; V: TRBV9; D: .; J: TRBJ2-1; size: .
CDR3: CASSPNRRGEQYF; DNA: TGTGCCAGCAGCCCTAACCGCAGGGGCGAGCAGTACTTC; V: TRBV28; D: .; J: TRBJ2-7; size: .
CDR3: CASRRRQVSDTQYF; DNA: TGTGCCAGCAGGAGGAGACAGGTGTCAGATACGCAGTATTTT; V: TRBV2; D: .; J: TRBJ2-3; size: .
CDR3: CASSPQGQEQYF; DNA: TGTGCCAGCAGCCCTCAGGGGCAGGAGCAGTACTTC; V: TRBV2; D: .; J: TRBJ2-7; size: once
CDR3: CASSQLRNTGELFF; DNA: TGTGCCAGCAGCCAACTTCGGAACACCGGGGAGCTGTTTTTT; V: TRBV3-1/TRBV3-2; D: .; J: TRBJ2-2; size: .
CDR3: CASSLLTSREQFF; DNA: TGTGCCAGCAGCCTACTAACTAGTAGGGAGCAGTTCTTC; V: TRBV11-1; D: .; J: TRBJ2-1; size: .
CDR3: CASSLNIGQGETQYF; DNA: TGTGCCAGCAGTTTAAATATAGGACAGGGCGAGACCCAGTACTTC; V: TRBV6-5; D: TRBD1; J: TRBJ2-5; size: .
CDR3: CASSQSGGGETQYF; DNA: TGTGCCAGCAGCCAAAGCGGGGGTGGGGAGACCCAGTACTTC; V: TRBV3-1/TRBV3-2; D: TRBD2; J: TRBJ2-5; size: .
CDR3: CASSPDRSWVTEAFF; DNA: TGTGCCAGCAGCCCCGACAGATCTTGGGTCACTGAAGCTTTCTTT; V: TRBV7-2; D: .; J: TRBJ1-1; size: .
CDR3: CASSAAYEQYF; DNA: TGTGCCAGCAGTGCTGCCTACGAGCAGTACTTC; V: TRBV2; D: .; J: TRBJ2-7; size: .
CDR3: CSAGRTGYDEQYF; DNA: TGCAGCGCGGGACGGACAGGGTACGACGAGCAGTACTTC; V: TRBV29-1; D: TRBD1; J: TRBJ2-7; size: .
CDR3: CASSFRQDSTDTQYF; DNA: TGCGCCAGCAGCTTCCGACAGGATAGCACAGATACGCAGTATTTT; V: TRBV5-1; D: .; J: TRBJ2-3; size: .
CDR3: CASAAGGRVQYF; DNA: TGTGCCAGCGCCGCCGGCGGGCGGGTTCAGTATTTT; V: TRBV6-6; D: .; J: TRBJ2-3; size: .